Presented here are 30 T cell receptor beta chains from one specimen sequenced in a study of blood T cell repertoires in COVID-19. Generated by immunoSEQ multiplex PCR, the TCRdb table keeps only in-frame clones and is missing some. Here the sample spans about 82,000 clones, about 82% being singletons. The sequencing sample was made of peripheral blood. These receptors came from an elderly man with active or convalescent COVID-19.

The genes are TRBV6-5 and TRBJ1-2, with a possible D match to TRBD1 (5 bases). Germline values: CDR1 MNHEY, CDR2 SVGAGI. V lost 0 bases and J 0 bases, leaving 5 bases between the germline ends. CDR3 length equals 14 residues. The CDR3 reads CASSYSGANYGYTF. Here the CDR3 DNA reads TGTGCCAGCAGTTACTCAGGGGCTAACTATGGCTACACCTTC.

The V call is TRBV6-4, the J call TRBJ1-6; 8 bases line up with TRBD1. From germline, CDR1 is MRHNA and CDR2 SNTAGT. Trimming removed 5 bases from V and 9 bases from J; junction bases left unmatched: 9. CDR3 size: 15 residues. CDR3 amino acids: CASSSTGDSGSPLHF. Here the CDR3 DNA reads TGTGCCAGCAGTTCGACAGGGGACTCAGGTTCACCCCTCCACTTT.

In this sample, this clone turned up a few times. The chain has TRBV18 and TRBJ2-1, with 9 bases aligning to TRBD2. The CDR3 runs 16 residues. CDR1 is KGHSH and CDR2 is LQKENI in the germline V gene. J was trimmed by 6 bases and V by 3 bases; bases with no gene match: 9. CDR3 protein: CASSPRAGGPGNEQFF. The DNA of the CDR3 is TGTGCCAGCTCACCTAGGGCGGGAGGGCCCGGCAATGAGCAGTTCTTC.

V usage is TRBV5-1 and J usage is TRBJ1-1; D gene ambiguous. Germline CDR1 SGHRS, CDR2 YFSETQ. The CDR3 loop spans 15 amino acids. V was clipped by 0 bases and J by 0 bases, with 9 bases between them. The CDR3 sequence is CASSLDIQMNTEAFF. In DNA form, the CDR3 reads TGCGCCAGCAGCTTGGATATCCAGATGAACACTGAAGCTTTCTTT.

The chain employs TRBV6-5 and TRBJ1-5; perhaps TRBD1 as D (6 bases). The germline V gene has CDR1 MNHEY and CDR2 SVGAGI. V was clipped by 5 bases and J by 4 bases, with 9 bases between them. This CDR3 spans 13 amino acids. CDR3 sequence reads: CASSTDRNQPQHF. CDR3 nucleotides: TGTGCCAGCAGTACAGACAGGAATCAGCCCCAGCATTTT.

The rearrangement joins TRBV5-4 to TRBJ1-4; 8 bases are a match to TRBD1. The CDR3 is made up of 15 amino acids. Germline V gives CDR1 SGHNT, CDR2 YYREEE (reference sequence). The junction had 5 bases not matched to a gene; V was cut back by 3 bases and J by 4 bases. The CDR3 nucleotides read TGTGCCAGCAGCTCTGGGACAGGTCTTAATGAAAAACTGTTTTTT. Its translation is CASSSGTGLNEKLFF.

The V call is TRBV5-1, the J call TRBJ1-1; the D gene is possibly TRBD1 (6 bases). Trimming stripped 4 bases from V and 4 bases from J, with 17 bases between. Germline V gene data show CDR1 as SGHRS and CDR2 as YFSETQ. The CDR3 loop spans 15 amino acids. The CDR3 protein is CASSTARGGLTEAFF. The CDR3 DNA reads as TGCGCCAGCAGCACCGCTCGCGGGGGGCTCACTGAAGCTTTCTTT.

The V call is TRBV19, the J call TRBJ2-5; 11 nucleotides agree with TRBD2. The J segment lost 5 bases and the V segment lost 4 bases, leaving 9 bases of the junction unmatched. The germline gives CDR1 LNHDA, CDR2 SQIVND (reference sequence). The CDR3 consists of 16 residues. The CDR3 loop reads CASSTGSSGGLETQYF. The DNA of the CDR3 is TGTGCCAGTAGTACCGGGTCTAGCGGGGGGTTGGAGACCCAGTACTTC. The full variable domain, in which reference TRBV19 and TRBJ2-5 provide the parts outside the CDR3, is DGGITQSPKYLFRKEGQNVTLSCEQNLNHDAMYWYRQDPGQGLRLIYYSQIVNDFQKGDIAEGYSVSREKKESFPLTVTSAQKNPTAFYLCASSTGSSGGLETQYFGPGTRLLVL.

CDR3 bases: TGTGCCAGCAGCCTCGGACTCCGGGGGGGGTCCGGGGAGCTGTTTTTT. Protein sequence: CASSLGLRGGSGELFF. The chain is built from TRBV4-2 and TRBJ2-2; TRBD2 aligns across 8 bases. Germline V gene data show CDR1 as LGHNA and CDR2 as YNFKEQ. This CDR3 has 16 residues. V lost 4 bases and J lost 6; bases outside the gene matches: 10.

The sample holds a few counts of this clone. The rearrangement joins TRBV19 to TRBJ1-1, with 9 nucleotides matching TRBD1. V dropped 6 bases and J dropped 1; count of bases not matched to a gene: 6. Germline lookup yields CDR1 LNHDA and CDR2 SQIVND (reference sequence). The length of the CDR3 is 15 residues. DNA for the CDR3: TGTGCCAGTAGCGAAACAGGGGGCCGGAACACTGAAGCTTTCTTT. It translates to CASSETGGRNTEAFF.

The chain links TRBV7-9 to TRBJ2-5; TRBD2 agrees at 13 bases. From germline, CDR1 is SEHNR and CDR2 FQNEAQ (reference sequence). The V segment lost 5 bases and the J segment 4 bases; nucleotides outside the gene matches: 7. The CDR3 spans 16 residues. CDR3 sequence reads: CASSPKLAGGRETQYF. CDR3 nucleotides: TGTGCCAGCAGCCCCAAACTAGCGGGGGGGCGAGAGACCCAGTACTTC.

J is TRBJ1-3 and V is TRBV3-1 (or the pseudogene TRBV3-2); D unclear. V was trimmed by 4 bases and J by 0 bases, leaving 7 bases between them. The germline CDR1 and CDR2 sequences are LGHDT and YNNKEL (reference sequence). The CDR3 spans 14 residues. This CDR3 reads CASSRAYSGNTIYF. The CDR3 nucleotides read TGTGCCAGCAGCCGGGCCTACTCTGGAAACACCATATATTTT.

The gene calls are TRBV14 and TRBJ2-3; D unclear. The V gene lost 4 bases and the J gene lost 2 bases, with 10 bases spanning the gap. The CDR3 is 14 amino acids. CDR1 is SGHDN and CDR2 is FVKESK in the germline V gene. The CDR3 spells CASSRGANTDTQYF. In nucleotides, the CDR3 is TGTGCCAGCAGCCGAGGAGCTAACACAGATACGCAGTATTTT.

This clone showed up just once. The rearrangement uses TRBV24-1 and TRBJ2-2; D is possibly TRBD1 (6 bases). Per the germline V gene, CDR1 is KGHDR and CDR2 is SFDVKD. This CDR3 contains 14 residues. V lost 7 bases and J lost 5, with 13 bases in between. This CDR3 is CATRETGKTGELFF. In DNA form, the CDR3 reads TGTGCCACCAGAGAAACAGGGAAAACCGGGGAGCTGTTTTTT.

The chain links TRBV24-1 to TRBJ2-3, with D possibly being TRBD2 (7 bases). Germline assignment: CDR1 KGHDR and CDR2 SFDVKD. Trimming cost V 1 base and J 2 bases, with 9 bases left between them. The CDR3 has 15 residues. Here the CDR3 reads CATSDLGGDTDTQYF. The CDR3 bases are TGTGCCACCAGTGATTTAGGGGGGGACACAGATACGCAGTATTTT.

DNA for the CDR3: TGTGCCAGCAGTGGGGACAGGGCTAAGTACGTC. Translating it yields CASSGDRAKYV. The V gene is TRBV2, the J gene TRBJ2-7; 9 nucleotides align to TRBD1. CDR1 SNHLY and CDR2 FYNNEI come from the germline V gene. The V segment lost 4 bases and the J segment 11 bases; nucleotides outside the gene matches: 3. CDR3 size: 11 residues.

The chain joins TRBV2 to TRBJ1-1; 7 positions agree with TRBD1. V dropped 5 bases and J dropped 10; count of bases not matched to a gene: 16. Germline V gene data show CDR1 as SNHLY and CDR2 as FYNNEI. The CDR3 loop spans 15 amino acids. The CDR3 sequence is CASSFFLGGAGGAFF. The DNA of the CDR3 is TGTGCCAGCAGTTTCTTCCTTGGAGGGGCAGGGGGAGCTTTCTTT.

This clone showed up just a few times. The gene calls are TRBV20-1 and TRBJ2-1; 8 bases are a match to TRBD2. V trimming: 6 bases; J trimming: 14 bases; junction bases outside the gene matches: 6. The CDR3 length is 10 residues. Germline V gives CDR1 DFQATT, CDR2 SNEGSKA (reference sequence). The CDR3 nucleotides read TGCAGTGCGGGGAGCGGGAGTAAGTTCTTC. As protein: CSAGSGSKFF.

The genes are TRBV19 and TRBJ2-1; TRBD2 aligns across 7 bases. The V gene end was trimmed by 10 bases and the J gene end by 1 base; junction bases not matched to a gene: 10. Germline V gene lookup returns CDR1 LNHDA and CDR2 SQIVND (reference sequence). This CDR3 comprises 15 residues. CDR3 DNA sequence: TGTGCCACCAGATTCGGGGGAGGGTCCTACAATGAGCAGTTCTTC. This sequence encodes CATRFGGGSYNEQFF.

The V gene is TRBV10-1, the J gene TRBJ2-3; TRBD2 is a possible D gene (7 bases). The germline gives CDR1 WNHNN, CDR2 SYGVQD (reference sequence). This CDR3 has 17 amino acids. V was clipped by 4 bases and J by 4 bases, with 21 bases between them. The CDR3 region is CASSGTWGGPLSDTQYF. The CDR3 bases are TGCGCCAGCAGTGGAACCTGGGGGGGCCCACTATCAGATACGCAGTATTTT.

The chain couples TRBV27 to TRBJ2-3; D may be TRBD2 (5 bases). Trimming removed 5 bases at V and 5 bases at J, with 17 bases between. Germline V gives CDR1 MNHEY, CDR2 SMNVEV (reference sequence). CDR3 length equals 15 residues. In DNA form, the CDR3 reads TGTGCCAGCAGTGGCCGGACTCCGTTCCAAGATACGCAGTATTTT. This sequence encodes CASSGRTPFQDTQYF.

CDR3 sequence: CASHRTGRTDTQYF. CDR3 nucleotides: TGTGCCAGTCACCGGACAGGGCGCACAGATACGCAGTATTTT. This chain joins TRBV11-1 and TRBJ2-3; 8 bases agree with TRBD1. V shed 9 bases and J 1 base; nucleotides not matched to a gene: 6. Germline-derived CDR1 and CDR2 are SGHAT and FQDESV (reference sequence). The CDR3 is 14 amino acids.

The chain is built from TRBV25-1 and TRBJ2-1, with D maybe TRBD1 (6 bases). The CDR3 length is 17 residues. The V and J ends lost 3 bases and 2 bases respectively, with 17 bases between them. Germline CDR1 is MGHDK and CDR2 is SYGVNS. This CDR3 is CASSDRGDTGPYNEQFF. The DNA for the CDR3 is TGTGCCAGCAGTGATAGAGGGGACACAGGTCCCTACAATGAGCAGTTCTTC.

The rearrangement joins TRBV2 to TRBJ2-6, with 11 bases identical to TRBD1. Germline values: CDR1 SNHLY, CDR2 FYNNEI. Trimming at V came to 4 bases and at J to 3 bases, leaving 2 bases not matched to a gene. The CDR3 totals 16 residues. The CDR3 here is CASSGGQGVGANVLTF. CDR3 bases: TGTGCCAGCAGTGGGGGACAGGGGGTTGGGGCCAACGTCCTGACTTTC.

The CDR3 region has the DNA TGTGCCAGCAGCGTGAGACTAGCGGGGGATACGCAGTATTTT. This translates into CASSVRLAGDTQYF. The gene calls are TRBV9 and TRBJ2-3; 11 bases are shared with TRBD2. The CDR3 contains 14 residues. Per germline, CDR1 SGDLS and CDR2 YYNGEE. Losses at the gene ends were 2 bases for V and 6 bases for J; bases not matched to a gene: 2.

This chain connects TRBV13 to TRBJ2-5; possible D gene TRBD2, 6 bases. The CDR3 totals 16 residues. Germline CDR1 reads PRHDT; CDR2 reads FYEKMQ (reference sequence). V dropped 1 base and J dropped 4 bases, with 16 bases sitting between them. The CDR3 region has the DNA TGTGCCAGCAGCTTAGTTCCCCGACGGGGGTTAGAGACCCAGTACTTC. Translation gives CASSLVPRRGLETQYF.

The rearrangement uses TRBV5-1 and TRBJ2-1; TRBD2 matches at 13 bases. The CDR3 loop spans 20 amino acids. With 1 base clipped from V and 0 bases from J, the junction kept 10 bases outside the gene matches. CDR1 is SGHRS, CDR2 YFSETQ, per germline. The chain's CDR3 is CASSLRGTSGASSSYNEQFF. The CDR3 nucleotides are TGCGCCAGCAGCTTGCGGGGGACTAGCGGGGCATCGAGCTCCTACAATGAGCAGTTCTTC. Combining the CDR3 with reference TRBV5-1 and TRBJ2-1 gives the whole variable domain KAGVTQTPRYLIKTRGQQVTLSCSPISGHRSVSWYQQTPGQGLQFLFEYFSETQRNKGNFPGRFSGRQFSNSRSEMNVSTLELGDSALYLCASSLRGTSGASSSYNEQFFGPGTRLTVL.

The gene calls are TRBV7-8 and TRBJ1-5, with D unclear. The V gene lost 0 bases and the J gene lost 4 bases, with 13 bases spanning the gap. From germline, CDR1 is SGHVS and CDR2 FQNEAQ. The CDR3 is 16 amino acids. The CDR3 coding sequence is TGTGCCAGCAGCTTAGCGTCGACGGGGAGAAATCAGCCCCAGCATTTT. This codes for CASSLASTGRNQPQHF.

The rearrangement uses TRBV24-1 and TRBJ2-3, with TRBD1 as a possible D gene (6 bases). Germline V lookup: CDR1 KGHDR, CDR2 SFDVKD. There are 19 residues in the CDR3. V was pared by 0 bases and J by 1 base, with 19 bases between. This CDR3 is CATSDLQKWAGACTDTQYF. In DNA form, the CDR3 reads TGTGCCACCAGTGATTTGCAAAAATGGGCAGGGGCCTGCACAGATACGCAGTATTTT.

The chain joins TRBV30 to TRBJ2-1; no definite D call. Germline values: CDR1 GTSNPN, CDR2 SVGIG (reference sequence). Trimming cost V 1 base and J 6 bases, with 13 bases left between them. This CDR3 contains 14 residues. The CDR3 spells CAWSAHPLFNEQFF. The DNA for the CDR3 is TGTGCCTGGAGTGCTCATCCCCTATTCAATGAGCAGTTCTTC.